The entry below gives a single T cell receptor beta chain sequence along with its context. Random-hexamer reverse transcription was applied to about 0.45 to 1 ug RNA. One entry per CDR3 protein, called by TCRdb with MiXCR from the immunoSEQ multiplex PCR reads. The sample includes some 150,000 distinct CDR3 sequences, approximately 95% of them seen just once. This specimen belongs to a study of CD8 T cells in Susac syndrome. Between the trimmed V and J ends, which lost 5 bases and 10 bases, there was a span of 17 bases. The CDR3 totals 13 residues. Germline V gene lookup returns CDR1 SGHTA and CDR2 FQGNSA.

This chain connects TRBV7-2 to TRBJ1-1; D perhaps matches TRBD1 (6 bases). The sequenced sample was CD4+ T cells from PBMCs. This TCR was sampled from a human donor with Susac syndrome. Here the CDR3 reads CASSLYRDSGAFF. DNA of the CDR3: TGTGCCAGCAGCCTCTACAGGGATTCCGGAGCTTTCTTT.